The T cell receptor beta chain described here comes from a study of T cell responses to AZD1222 COVID-19 vaccine. Produced via immunoSEQ multiplex PCR; TCRdb's table is partial and in-frame only. The data show 150,000 to 200,000 clones, approximately 93% seen once. Germline-derived CDR1 and CDR2 are LGHNA and YNFKEQ. Between the trimmed V and J ends, which lost 3 bases and 0 bases, there was a span of 14 bases. The CDR3 runs 16 residues. This clone appeared once. The antigen is unknown. Study-level findings and limits: Repertoire sampling occurred only after the peak T cell response. Spike-specific TCR breadth and depth were elevated following two AZD1222 doses. The number of AZD1222 recipients seropositive at baseline was only five to seven.

V is TRBV4-2 and J is TRBJ1-2; D possibly corresponds to TRBD1 (5 bases). This TCR was recovered from an adult who received the AZD1222 COVID-19 vaccine. Sequencing used peripheral blood, obtained 28 days after the second AZD1222 dose. CDR3 sequence: CASSQLGQSANYGYTF. For the CDR3, the DNA is TGTGCCAGCAGCCAGCTAGGACAATCAGCTAACTATGGCTACACCTTC.